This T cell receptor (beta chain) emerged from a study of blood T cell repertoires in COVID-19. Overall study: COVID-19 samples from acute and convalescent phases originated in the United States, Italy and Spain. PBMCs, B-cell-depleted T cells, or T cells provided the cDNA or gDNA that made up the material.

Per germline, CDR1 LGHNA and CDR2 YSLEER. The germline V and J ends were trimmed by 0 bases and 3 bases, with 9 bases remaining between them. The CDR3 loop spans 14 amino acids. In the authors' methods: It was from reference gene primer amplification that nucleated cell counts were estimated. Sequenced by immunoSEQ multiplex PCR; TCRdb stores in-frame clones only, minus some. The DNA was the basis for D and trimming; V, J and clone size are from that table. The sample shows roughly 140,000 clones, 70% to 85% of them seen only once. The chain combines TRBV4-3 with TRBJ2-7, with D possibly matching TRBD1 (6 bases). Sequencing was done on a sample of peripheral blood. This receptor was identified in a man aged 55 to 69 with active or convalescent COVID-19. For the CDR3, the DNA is TGCGCCAGCAGCCAAGATCAGGGGATCTACGAGCAGTACTTC. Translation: CASSQDQGIYEQYF.